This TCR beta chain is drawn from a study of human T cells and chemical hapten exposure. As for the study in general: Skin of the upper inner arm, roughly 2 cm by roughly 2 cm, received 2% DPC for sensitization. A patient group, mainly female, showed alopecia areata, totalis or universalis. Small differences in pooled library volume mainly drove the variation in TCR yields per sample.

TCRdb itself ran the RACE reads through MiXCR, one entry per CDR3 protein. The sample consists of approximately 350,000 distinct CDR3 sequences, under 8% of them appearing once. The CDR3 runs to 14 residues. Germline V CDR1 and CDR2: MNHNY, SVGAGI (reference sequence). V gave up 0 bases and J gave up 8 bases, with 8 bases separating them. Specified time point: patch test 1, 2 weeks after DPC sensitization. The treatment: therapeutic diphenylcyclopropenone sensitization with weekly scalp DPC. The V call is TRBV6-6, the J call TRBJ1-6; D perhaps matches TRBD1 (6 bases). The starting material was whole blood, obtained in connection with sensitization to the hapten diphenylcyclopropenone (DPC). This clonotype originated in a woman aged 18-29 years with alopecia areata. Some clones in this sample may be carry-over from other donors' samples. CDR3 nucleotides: TGTGCCAGCAGTTACTCGACAGGCGATTCACCCCTCCACTTT. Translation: CASSYSTGDSPLHF.